This is a list of T cell receptor beta chains from one sample in a study of long-term antiretroviral therapy in people with HIV. The repertoire was sequenced with immunoSEQ multiplex PCR; TCRdb's copy has only in-frame clones and lacks some. The sample lists over 35,000 clones, 70% to 90% occurring once. The sequenced sample was unsorted PBMCs, obtained just before starting antiretroviral therapy. These receptors were obtained from a young woman with HIV. CDR3s include the opening cysteine and the closing phenylalanine or tryptophan. D genes are given only for firm matches. Where a row states a size, it is once, few, many or the class of an expanded clone; other rows omit it.

d_gene: NA; j_gene: TRBJ2-7; abundance: NA; v_gene: TRBV11-2; CDR3aa: CASSLDHKRQGGSEQYF; CDR3nt: TGTGCCAGCAGCTTAGATCATAAGCGGCAGGGTGGAAGCGAGCAGTACTTC
d_gene: NA; j_gene: TRBJ1-5; abundance: NA; v_gene: TRBV5-1; CDR3aa: CASSITGTPHQPQHF; CDR3nt: TGCGCCAGCAGCATCACCGGGACACCTCATCAGCCCCAGCATTTT
d_gene: TRBD1; j_gene: TRBJ2-7; abundance: NA; v_gene: TRBV19; CDR3aa: CASSIGDRGIYEQYF; CDR3nt: TGTGCCAGTAGTATAGGGGACAGGGGTATCTACGAGCAGTACTTC
d_gene: NA; j_gene: TRBJ2-7; abundance: once; v_gene: TRBV7-8; CDR3aa: CASSLSPGTEQYF; CDR3nt: TGTGCCAGCAGCTTAAGTCCGGGGACCGAGCAGTACTTC
d_gene: NA; j_gene: TRBJ1-1; abundance: NA; v_gene: TRBV11-3; CDR3aa: CASSSGTLNTEAFF; CDR3nt: TGTGCCAGCAGCTCCGGGACATTGAACACTGAAGCTTTCTTT
d_gene: NA; j_gene: TRBJ1-5; abundance: NA; v_gene: TRBV4-1; CDR3aa: CASSQDHSFSNQPQHF; CDR3nt: TGCGCCAGCAGCCAAGATCACAGCTTTAGCAATCAGCCCCAGCATTTT
d_gene: NA; j_gene: TRBJ2-7; abundance: NA; v_gene: TRBV9; CDR3aa: CASADTTSGYEQYF; CDR3nt: TGTGCCAGCGCCGACACGACTAGTGGATACGAGCAGTACTTC
d_gene: NA; j_gene: TRBJ2-1; abundance: NA; v_gene: TRBV5-4; CDR3aa: CASRPGSYNEQFF; CDR3nt: TGTGCCAGCAGGCCAGGGTCCTACAATGAGCAGTTCTTC
d_gene: TRBD2; j_gene: TRBJ2-7; abundance: NA; v_gene: TRBV7-8; CDR3aa: CASSLIGGGLAGIYEQYF; CDR3nt: TGTGCCAGCAGCTTAATCGGTGGAGGGCTAGCGGGAATTTACGAGCAGTACTTC
d_gene: TRBD2; j_gene: TRBJ2-5; abundance: NA; v_gene: TRBV28; CDR3aa: CASSQTSGLQETQYF; CDR3nt: TGTGCCAGCAGCCAGACTAGCGGCCTACAAGAGACCCAGTACTTC
d_gene: NA; j_gene: TRBJ2-3; abundance: NA; v_gene: TRBV6-1; CDR3aa: CASSEAFGEWTDTQYF; CDR3nt: TGTGCCAGCAGTGAAGCGTTCGGGGAATGGACAGATACGCAGTATTTT
d_gene: NA; j_gene: TRBJ2-2; abundance: few; v_gene: TRBV19; CDR3aa: CASSAGNTGELFF; CDR3nt: TGTGCCAGTAGTGCCGGGAACACCGGGGAGCTGTTTTTT
d_gene: NA; j_gene: TRBJ2-7; abundance: NA; v_gene: TRBV27; CDR3aa: CAIQRRLGKGAYEQYF; CDR3nt: TGTGCCATCCAAAGGAGGCTAGGAAAAGGGGCCTACGAGCAGTACTTC
d_gene: NA; j_gene: TRBJ2-1; abundance: NA; v_gene: TRBV15; CDR3aa: CATSRPGPNNEQFF; CDR3nt: TGTGCCACCAGCAGACCGGGACCTAACAATGAGCAGTTCTTC
d_gene: NA; j_gene: TRBJ2-5; abundance: NA; v_gene: TRBV2; CDR3aa: CASGETQYF; CDR3nt: TGTGCCAGCGGAGAGACCCAGTACTTC
d_gene: NA; j_gene: TRBJ2-2; abundance: NA; v_gene: TRBV28; CDR3aa: CASRPRYIRGEANPGELFF; CDR3nt: TGTGCCAGCCGCCCACGGTATATTCGAGGAGAGGCTAATCCCGGGGAGCTGTTTTTT
d_gene: NA; j_gene: TRBJ2-7; abundance: NA; v_gene: TRBV19; CDR3aa: CASSIGLATHEQYF; CDR3nt: TGTGCCAGTAGTATCGGCCTAGCCACCCACGAGCAGTACTTC